The clone carrying this TCR beta chain was detected many times. V gave up 10 bases and J gave up 4 bases; unmatched junction bases: 9. In germline, CDR1 is WSHSY, CDR2 SAAADI. This CDR3 spans 15 amino acids. The data derive from a study of T cells in Graves' hyperthyroidism and ophthalmopathy. Amplification yielded TCR beta CDR3 regions, with RNA transcripts as the source. First-round RT-PCR of the TCR CDR3 relied on the HTBI primer set. TCRdb re-analysed the multiplex PCR reads in MiXCR, keeping a single row per CDR3 protein. Of hundreds of thousands of distinct CDR3 sequences in the sample, less than 45% were seen once.

The rearrangement uses TRBV10-2 and TRBJ2-6; 8 nucleotides agree with TRBD1. The source is an adult man with Graves' disease, either hyperthyroidism or ophthalmopathy (not recorded which). Sequencing was carried out using peripheral blood or thyroid tissue (not recorded which). The CDR3 DNA sequence: TGCGCCACCACAGGGGGTCTACTGGGGGCCAACGTCCTGACTTTC. It yields the protein CATTGGLLGANVLTF.